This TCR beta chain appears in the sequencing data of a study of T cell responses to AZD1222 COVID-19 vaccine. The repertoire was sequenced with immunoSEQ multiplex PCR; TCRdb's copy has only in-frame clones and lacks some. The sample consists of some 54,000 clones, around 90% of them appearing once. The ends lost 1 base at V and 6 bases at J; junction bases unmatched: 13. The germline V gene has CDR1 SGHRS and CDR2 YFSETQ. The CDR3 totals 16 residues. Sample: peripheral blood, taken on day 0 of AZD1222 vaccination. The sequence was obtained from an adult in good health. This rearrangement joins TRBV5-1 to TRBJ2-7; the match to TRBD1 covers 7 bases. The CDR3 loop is CASSLNGGGDRVEQYF. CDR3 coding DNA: TGCGCCAGCAGCTTGAATGGTGGGGGTGACAGGGTCGAGCAGTACTTC.